This T cell receptor beta chain emerged from a study of T cell repertoires in cytomegalovirus infection. Study summary: Shared public TCR beta signatures pointed to both CMV infection and a matching HLA type.

This CDR3 spans 15 amino acids. Trimming took off 3 bases at V and 3 bases at J, with 11 bases between the two ends. Germline V gene data show CDR1 as SGHTA and CDR2 as FQGNSA. Points on this clonotype: Antigen specificity is unknown.

One entry per CDR3 protein, called by TCRdb with MiXCR from the reads. This table holds 400,000 to 600,000 distinct CDR3 sequences, about 39% found once. General study points: Clonotype analysis showed dominance of the ex vivo response by HLA-C-restricted CMV-specific TCR beta clonotypes.

The specimen comprised cultured PBMCs, sampled from culture after CMV antigen stimulation. This clonotype originated in a human donor in good health (CMV status not recorded). Some clones in this sample may be carry-over from other donors' samples. The chain joins TRBV7-2 to TRBJ1-4, with a weak D call TRBD1 (5 bases). Here the CDR3 DNA reads TGTGCCAGCAGCTTTCAGGGAGCACCTAATGAAAAACTGTTTTTT. Its translation: CASSFQGAPNEKLFF.